The 22 T cell receptor beta chains below were found in one sample sequenced in a study of T cell repertoires in cytomegalovirus infection. TCRdb re-called the reads with MiXCR, one entry per CDR3 protein. The data hold 300,000 to 400,000 distinct CDR3 sequences, with under 35% observed a single time. No cognate antigen is known for these TCRs. The sample here was cultured PBMCs, taken from culture after CMV antigen stimulation. Receptors were obtained from a human donor in good health (CMV status not recorded). Some clones in this sample may be carry-over from other donors' samples.

The V and J genes are TRBV5-4 and TRBJ2-7, with D perhaps given as TRBD1 or TRBD2 (5 bases each). Germline V gene lookup returns CDR1 SGHNT and CDR2 YYREEE (reference sequence). This CDR3 is built from 16 residues. Trimming took 1 base from V and 5 from J, leaving 19 bases between them. CDR3 residues: CASSLKGRKEYDEQYF. The CDR3 nucleotides are TGTGCCAGCAGCTTGAAGGGACGCAAGGAGTATGACGAGCAGTACTTC.

This clonotype was recorded many times. The chain uses TRBV28 and TRBJ2-7, with TRBD1 identical over 7 bases. The germline V gene encodes CDR1 MDHEN and CDR2 SYDVKM. The CDR3 is 14 amino acids. J gave up 3 bases and V 4 bases, and 6 bases lay outside the gene matches. In nucleotides, the CDR3 is TGTGCCAGCAGTTCCTGGACAGGAAACTACGAGCAGTACTTC. Residues: CASSSWTGNYEQYF.

V gene TRBV12-3 or TRBV12-4 combines with J gene TRBJ2-2; maybe TRBD2 (5 bases). V lost 5 bases to trimming and J lost 3 bases, with 31 bases between them. The CDR3 covers 21 residues. The CDR3 sequence: CASSREPFRERPKSDTGELFF. The CDR3 coding sequence is TGTGCCAGCAGTCGCGAACCCTTTAGGGAGCGCCCTAAGTCGGACACCGGGGAGCTGTTTTTT.

By share of the sample, this clonotype is medium-sized. The chain has TRBV7-2 and TRBJ2-1; the D gene is possibly TRBD2 (7 bases). Between the trimmed V and J ends, which lost 7 bases and 4 bases, there was a span of 14 bases. The CDR3 consists of 14 residues. Germline CDR1 and CDR2: SGHTA and FQGNSA. This CDR3 reads CASTSGGRYNEQFF. Written as DNA, the CDR3 is TGTGCCAGCACCTCCGGGGGGCGTTACAATGAGCAGTTCTTC.

J is TRBJ2-7 and V is TRBV7-3; 11 bases map to TRBD2. Per the germline V gene, CDR1 is SGHTA and CDR2 is FQGTGA. Trimming removed 5 bases from V and 6 bases from J; junction bases left unmatched: 18. The CDR3 has 18 residues. The CDR3 DNA is TGTGCCAGCAGCCCCTACCCAGTGACTAGCGGGATTGTGAGCGAGCAGTACTTC. Amino acids: CASSPYPVTSGIVSEQYF.

This clonotype was seen more than once but under ten times. This chain joins TRBV10-3 and TRBJ2-1, with a weak D call TRBD1 (6 bases). This CDR3 has 14 amino acids. The ends were cut back, 3 bases at V and 2 bases at J, with 8 bases in the middle. Germline V gene data show CDR1 as ENHRY and CDR2 as SYGVKD. The CDR3 DNA reads TGTGCCATCAGTGATAACAGGGCCTACAATGAGCAGTTCTTC. It is translated as CAISDNRAYNEQFF.

This clonotype was found a few times. The gene calls are TRBV6-2 or TRBV6-3 and TRBJ2-6; the D gene is possibly TRBD1 (5 bases). Trimming shortened V by 6 bases and J by 12 bases, and 15 bases separated the two germline ends. The CDR3 is made up of 13 amino acids. CDR1 and CDR2 from the germline V gene are MNHEY and SVGEGT. The CDR3 loop reads CASSQRQPFVLTF. The DNA of the CDR3 is TGTGCCAGCAGCCAACGACAGCCATTCGTCCTGACTTTC.

This clonotype occurred many times. This chain links TRBV7-2 with TRBJ2-3, with D possibly TRBD2 on 5 matching bases. The V gene lost 3 bases and the J gene lost 4 bases, with 8 bases spanning the gap. CDR1 is SGHTA and CDR2 is FQGNSA in the germline V gene. This CDR3 has 13 residues. The CDR3 region has the DNA TGTGCCAGCAGCTTTGGGAGCGCAGATACGCAGTATTTT. Protein sequence: CASSFGSADTQYF.

This clonotype was found many times. The chain links TRBV7-8 to TRBJ2-1, with 14 bases aligning to TRBD2. This CDR3 has 19 residues. The trim removed 5 bases at V and 3 bases at J, leaving 12 bases unmatched. Germline V gives CDR1 SGHVS, CDR2 FQNEAQ. DNA for the CDR3: TGTGCCAGCAGCCAACAGGGACTAGCGGGAGTCACGGGCTACAATGAGCAGTTCTTC. Translated, it gives CASSQQGLAGVTGYNEQFF.

V usage is TRBV7-8 and J usage is TRBJ2-1, with D maybe TRBD1 (5 bases). The V end lost 1 base, the J end lost 7 bases, and 11 bases lay between the germline ends. The CDR3 has 14 amino acids. The germline V gene has CDR1 SGHVS and CDR2 FQNEAQ. In nucleotides, the CDR3 is TGTGCCAGCAGCTTAGAAGGCAGGGCGAATGAGCAGTTCTTC. Translation: CASSLEGRANEQFF.

This clonotype was picked up a small number of times. This rearrangement joins TRBV6-1 to TRBJ2-3, with TRBD2 identical over 10 bases. CDR3 length: 16 residues. V gave up 1 base and J gave up 2 bases; unmatched junction bases: 3. Germline loops: CDR1 MNHNS, CDR2 SASEGT. In DNA, the CDR3 is TGTGCCAGCAGTGAAGAACTAGCGGGACTCACAGATACGCAGTATTTT. Protein sequence: CASSEELAGLTDTQYF.

This chain uses TRBV5-4 with TRBJ2-5; D might be TRBD1 or TRBD2, each matching 6 bases. Germline assignment: CDR1 SGHNT and CDR2 YYREEE (reference sequence). The CDR3 is made up of 15 amino acids. V gave up 0 bases and J gave up 5 bases, with 14 bases separating them. Here the CDR3 reads CASSLGRGARETQYF. The CDR3, as DNA: TGTGCCAGCAGCTTGGGGAGGGGGGCCCGGGAGACCCAGTACTTC.

In its sample, this clonotype was seen many times. The rearrangement joins TRBV4-1 to TRBJ1-5, with a tentative D call TRBD1 (5 bases). The V gene's germline CDR1 is MGHRA and CDR2 YSYEKL. Trimming stripped 0 bases from V and 2 bases from J, with 17 bases between. The CDR3 is 18 residues long. CDR3 loop: CASSQDPPQTAGNQPQHF. In DNA, the CDR3 is TGCGCCAGCAGCCAAGACCCACCTCAGACAGCTGGCAATCAGCCCCAGCATTTT.

V gene TRBV5-4 combines with J gene TRBJ2-2; the match to TRBD1 covers 9 bases. The germline V gene has CDR1 SGHNT and CDR2 YYREEE (reference sequence). CDR3 size: 16 residues. V lost 0 bases and J lost 1; bases outside the gene matches: 1. For the CDR3, the DNA is TGTGCCAGCAGCTTGGTGGACAGGGGGAACACCGGGGAGCTGTTTTTT. Its protein is CASSLVDRGNTGELFF. The full variable domain, rest sourced from reference TRBV5-4 and TRBJ2-2, is ETGVTQSPTHLIKTRGQQVTLRCSSQSGHNTVSWYQQALGQGPQFIFQYYREEENGRGNFPPRFSGLQFPNYSSELNVNALELDDSALYLCASSLVDRGNTGELFFGEGSRLTVL.

The sample holds a few counts of this clonotype. The CDR3 here is CASSLPSEGTEAFF. The CDR3 region has the DNA TGTGCCAGCAGCTTGCCTTCCGAAGGTACTGAAGCTTTCTTT. The rearrangement uses TRBV5-6 and TRBJ1-1, with D hard to call. This CDR3 region has 14 residues. The ends were cut back, 1 base at V and 5 bases at J, with 12 bases in the middle. Germline CDR1 and CDR2: SGHDT and YYEEEE.

The chain has TRBV11-2 and TRBJ2-2; D remains ambiguous. Germline assignment: CDR1 SGHAT and CDR2 FQNNGV. The CDR3 spans 14 residues. The germline V and J ends were trimmed by 5 bases and 3 bases, with 10 bases remaining between them. CDR3 in amino acids: CASSATTHTGELFF. The CDR3 DNA reads TGTGCCAGCAGCGCCACAACGCACACCGGGGAGCTGTTTTTT.

The chain links TRBV29-1 to TRBJ2-7; the D is unclear. This CDR3 contains 14 residues. Germline V gene data show CDR1 as SQVTM and CDR2 as ANQGSEA. The V gene lost 6 bases and the J gene lost 3 bases, with 18 bases spanning the gap. The CDR3 region has the DNA TGCAGCGTATCCGAGAGTCTATACAGCTACGAGCAGTACTTC. It is translated as CSVSESLYSYEQYF.

V is TRBV19 and J is TRBJ1-1; the D is unclear. The CDR3 loop spans 14 amino acids. V was trimmed by 4 bases and J by 0 bases, leaving 9 bases between them. CDR1 and CDR2 (germline): LNHDA, SQIVND (reference sequence). The CDR3 bases are TGTGCCAGTAGTAGCGTAGCCATGAACACTGAAGCTTTCTTT. Translating it yields CASSSVAMNTEAFF.

The rearrangement links TRBV20-1 to TRBJ2-7, with D unclear. This CDR3 spans 11 amino acids. The V and J ends lost 2 bases and 5 bases respectively, with 7 bases between them. Germline CDR1 reads DFQATT; CDR2 reads SNEGSKA (reference sequence). CDR3 bases: TGCAGTGCTAGAAGATCCCACGAGCAGTACTTC. Encoded protein: CSARRSHEQYF.

Points on this clonotype: A single base separates this from a much larger clone, so it may be a read error. The gene calls are TRBV7-3 and TRBJ1-5, with D perhaps matching TRBD1 (6 bases). The CDR3 is made up of 14 amino acids. CDR1 is SGHTA, CDR2 FQGTGA, per germline. Trimming took off 10 bases at V and 3 bases at J, with 16 bases between the two ends. The CDR3 here is CATGGGPANQPQHF. CDR3 DNA: TGTGCCACCGGTGGGGGGCCAGCCAATCAGCCCCAGCATTTT.

This chain uses TRBV7-6 with TRBJ1-2; D is perhaps TRBD1 (6 bases). V was pared by 2 bases and J by 4 bases, with 11 bases between. Germline V gene sequence: CDR1 SGHVS, CDR2 FNYEAQ. The CDR3 consists of 14 residues. The CDR3 DNA is TGTGCCAGCAGCTTAAGAGGCAGGGGCTATGGCTACACCTTC. Amino acid sequence: CASSLRGRGYGYTF.

With respect to this clonotype: This sequence may be a read error, since a much larger clone differs from it by one base. This sequence joins TRBV19 and TRBJ1-4; no clear D gene. Germline CDR1 LNHDA, CDR2 SQIVND (reference sequence). The CDR3 extends over 15 amino acids. The CDR3 sequence is CDSSIDTATNEKLFF. CDR3 sequence (DNA): TGTGACAGTAGTATCGACACAGCAACTAATGAAAAACTGTTTTTT. Full variable domain (outside the CDR3, taken from reference TRBV19 and TRBJ1-4): DGGITQSPKYLFRKEGQNVTLSCEQNLNHDAMYWYRQDPGQGLRLIYYSQIVNDFQKGDIAEGYSVSREKKESFPLTVTSAQKNPTAFYLCDSSIDTATNEKLFFGSGTQLSVL.